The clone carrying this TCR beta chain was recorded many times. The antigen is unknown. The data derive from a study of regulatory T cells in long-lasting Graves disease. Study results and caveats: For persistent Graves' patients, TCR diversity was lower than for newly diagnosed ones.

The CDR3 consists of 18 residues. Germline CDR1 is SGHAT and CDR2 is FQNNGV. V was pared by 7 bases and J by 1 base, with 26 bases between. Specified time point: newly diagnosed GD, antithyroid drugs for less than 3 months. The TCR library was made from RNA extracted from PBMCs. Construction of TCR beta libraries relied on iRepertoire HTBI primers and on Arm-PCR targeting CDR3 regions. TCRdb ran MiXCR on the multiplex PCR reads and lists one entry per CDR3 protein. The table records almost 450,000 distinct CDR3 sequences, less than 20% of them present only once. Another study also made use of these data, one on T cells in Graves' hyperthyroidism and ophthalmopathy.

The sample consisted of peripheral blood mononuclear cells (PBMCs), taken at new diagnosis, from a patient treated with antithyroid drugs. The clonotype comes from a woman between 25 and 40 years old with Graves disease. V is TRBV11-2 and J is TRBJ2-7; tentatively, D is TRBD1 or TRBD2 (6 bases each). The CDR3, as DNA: TGTGCCAGCAACTCGTGGGGGGCAGTACTGCGGGGATCCTACGAGCAGTACTTC. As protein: CASNSWGAVLRGSYEQYF.